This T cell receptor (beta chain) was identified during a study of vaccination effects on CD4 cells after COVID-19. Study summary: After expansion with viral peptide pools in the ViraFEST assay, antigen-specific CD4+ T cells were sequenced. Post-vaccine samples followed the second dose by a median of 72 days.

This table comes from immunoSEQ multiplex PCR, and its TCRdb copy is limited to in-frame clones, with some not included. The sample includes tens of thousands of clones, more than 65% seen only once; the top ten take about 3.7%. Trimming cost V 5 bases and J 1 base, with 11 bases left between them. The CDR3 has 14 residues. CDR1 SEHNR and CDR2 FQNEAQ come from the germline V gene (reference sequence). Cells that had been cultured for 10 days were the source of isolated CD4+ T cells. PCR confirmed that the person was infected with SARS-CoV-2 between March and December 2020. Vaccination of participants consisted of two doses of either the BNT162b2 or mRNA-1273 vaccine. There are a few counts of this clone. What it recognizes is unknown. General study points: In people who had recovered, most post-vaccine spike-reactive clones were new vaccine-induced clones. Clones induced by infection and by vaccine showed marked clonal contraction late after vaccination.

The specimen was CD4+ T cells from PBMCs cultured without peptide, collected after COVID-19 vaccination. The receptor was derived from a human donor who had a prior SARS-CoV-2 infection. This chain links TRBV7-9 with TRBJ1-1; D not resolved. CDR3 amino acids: CASSPIWENTEAFF. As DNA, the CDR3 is TGTGCCAGCAGCCCTATCTGGGAGAACACTGAAGCTTTCTTT.